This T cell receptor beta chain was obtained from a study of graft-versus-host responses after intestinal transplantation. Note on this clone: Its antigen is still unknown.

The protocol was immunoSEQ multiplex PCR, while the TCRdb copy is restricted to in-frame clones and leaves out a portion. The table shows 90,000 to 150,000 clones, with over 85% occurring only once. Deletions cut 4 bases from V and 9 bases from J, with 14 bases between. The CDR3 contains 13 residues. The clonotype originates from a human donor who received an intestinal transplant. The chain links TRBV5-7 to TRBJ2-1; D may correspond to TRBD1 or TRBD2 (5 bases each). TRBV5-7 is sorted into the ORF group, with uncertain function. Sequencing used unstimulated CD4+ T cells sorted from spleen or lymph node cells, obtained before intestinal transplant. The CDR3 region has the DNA TGTGCCAGCAGCAGGGGACCCCAGGGTGAGCAGTTCTTC. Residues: CASSRGPQGEQFF.